This is a list of T cell receptor beta chains from one sample in a study of Ad26.COV2.S vaccination and SARS-CoV-2 variants. TCRdb's copy holds only in-frame clones and misses some; the assay was immunoSEQ multiplex PCR. The data show roughly 700,000 clones, with roughly 90% seen just once and roughly 1.5% held by the top ten. This sample comprised peripheral blood, obtained in a trial of Ad26.COV2.S vaccine versus placebo. Receptors were obtained from a person between 18 and 65 years old who received the Ad26.COV2.S COVID-19 vaccine or a placebo. CDR3s include the opening cysteine and the closing phenylalanine or tryptophan. Fields, in order: clone size, D gene, V gene, J gene, CDR3 DNA, CDR3 protein. D genes are given only for firm matches. Clone size, where shown, is once, few, many, or a class for clones that have expanded.

abundance: NA
d_gene: NA
v_gene: TRBV12-5
j_gene: TRBJ2-3
CDR3nt: TGTGCTAGTGGTAAAAATAGTGGCACAGATACGCAGTATTTT
CDR3aa: CASGKNSGTDTQYF

abundance: NA
d_gene: NA
v_gene: TRBV7-2
j_gene: TRBJ1-2
CDR3nt: TGTGCCAGCAGCTCTATACCCAACCTAGGCTACACCTTC
CDR3aa: CASSSIPNLGYTF

abundance: NA
d_gene: NA
v_gene: TRBV11-3
j_gene: TRBJ2-7
CDR3nt: TGTGCCAGCAGCTCCTCTCCCTACGAGCAGTACTTC
CDR3aa: CASSSSPYEQYF

abundance: NA
d_gene: NA
v_gene: TRBV6-5
j_gene: TRBJ1-1
CDR3nt: TGTGCCTCCAAGCCTTACGGGAGTGGCACTGAAGCTTTCTTT
CDR3aa: CASKPYGSGTEAFF

abundance: NA
d_gene: NA
v_gene: TRBV4-2
j_gene: TRBJ2-7
CDR3nt: TGTGCCAGCAGCCAAAATTCCGCCGAGCAGTACTTC
CDR3aa: CASSQNSAEQYF

abundance: few
d_gene: NA
v_gene: TRBV5-4
j_gene: TRBJ2-5
CDR3nt: TGTGCCAGTCAGAGGGACCAGAGGTTTCAAGAGACCCAGTACTTC
CDR3aa: CASQRDQRFQETQYF

abundance: NA
d_gene: TRBD2
v_gene: TRBV13
j_gene: TRBJ2-3
CDR3nt: TGTGCCAGCAGCTTAGGACTAGCGGGGGCCCGTGGGGCAGATACGCAGTATTTT
CDR3aa: CASSLGLAGARGADTQYF

abundance: once
d_gene: NA
v_gene: TRBV5-1
j_gene: TRBJ1-4
CDR3nt: TGCGCCAGCAGCTTAAGGGGTGTTGAGAATGAAAAACTGTTTTTT
CDR3aa: CASSLRGVENEKLFF

abundance: NA
d_gene: NA
v_gene: TRBV3-1/TRBV3-2
j_gene: TRBJ2-5
CDR3nt: TGTGCCAGCAGCCAAAGTCGCAAAGAGACCCAGTACTTC
CDR3aa: CASSQSRKETQYF

abundance: NA
d_gene: NA
v_gene: TRBV18
j_gene: TRBJ2-5
CDR3nt: TGTGCCAGCTCACCAGGCGGGACATACCAAGAGACCCAGTACTTC
CDR3aa: CASSPGGTYQETQYF

abundance: NA
d_gene: TRBD2
v_gene: TRBV5-4
j_gene: TRBJ2-1
CDR3nt: TGTGCCAGCAGCTTGGGGACTAGCGGGGGCGGCGATGAGCAGTTCTTC
CDR3aa: CASSLGTSGGGDEQFF

abundance: NA
d_gene: NA
v_gene: TRBV7-9
j_gene: TRBJ2-1
CDR3nt: TGTGCCAGCAGCTGGGCGGACGGGAGCTCCTACAATGAGCAGTTCTTC
CDR3aa: CASSWADGSSYNEQFF

abundance: NA
d_gene: NA
v_gene: TRBV4-2
j_gene: TRBJ1-2
CDR3nt: TGTGCCAGCAGCCAAGATAGGCCAGGCATCTATGGCTACACCTTC
CDR3aa: CASSQDRPGIYGYTF

abundance: NA
d_gene: NA
v_gene: TRBV10-2
j_gene: TRBJ1-1
CDR3nt: TGCGCCAGCAGTGATGGACGGCTTGAAGCTTTCTTT
CDR3aa: CASSDGRLEAFF

abundance: NA
d_gene: NA
v_gene: TRBV7-9
j_gene: TRBJ1-4
CDR3nt: TGTGCCAGCAGCCGGACGGCAACTAATGAAAAACTGTTTTTT
CDR3aa: CASSRTATNEKLFF

abundance: NA
d_gene: NA
v_gene: TRBV29-1
j_gene: TRBJ2-1
CDR3nt: TGCAGCGTTGGTCGGGGAGGCAATGAGCAGTTCTTC
CDR3aa: CSVGRGGNEQFF

abundance: NA
d_gene: NA
v_gene: TRBV6-5
j_gene: TRBJ1-4
CDR3nt: TGTGCCAGCAGCCTGGGCAGGGGTGAGGAAAAACTGTTTTTT
CDR3aa: CASSLGRGEEKLFF

abundance: NA
d_gene: NA
v_gene: TRBV24-1
j_gene: TRBJ2-1
CDR3nt: TGTGCCACCAGTCCCGGATTCCATGAGCAGTTCTTC
CDR3aa: CATSPGFHEQFF

abundance: NA
d_gene: NA
v_gene: TRBV6-2/TRBV6-3
j_gene: TRBJ1-2
CDR3nt: TGTGCCAGCAGTTTGCAGGGACGAGCCTACACCTTC
CDR3aa: CASSLQGRAYTF

abundance: NA
d_gene: NA
v_gene: TRBV6-5
j_gene: TRBJ1-6
CDR3nt: TGTGCCAGCACCCGGGGGGCAGAGGCTTCACCCCTCCACTTT
CDR3aa: CASTRGAEASPLHF

abundance: NA
d_gene: NA
v_gene: TRBV19
j_gene: TRBJ2-6
CDR3nt: TGTGCCAGTAGTATAAGTGGCTCTGGGGCCAACGTCCTGACTTTC
CDR3aa: CASSISGSGANVLTF